One TCR beta chain is described in this entry. This entry is derived from a study of blood T cell repertoires in COVID-19. Study summary: Material from acute and convalescent COVID-19 was sourced from the United States, Italy and Spain. Nucleic acid was either cDNA or gDNA, and it came from T cells, B-cell-depleted T cells, or PBMCs.

The data were produced by immunoSEQ multiplex PCR, yet TCRdb's version contains in-frame clones alone and is incomplete. The data hold 80,000 or so clones, with about 86% observed a single time. This CDR3 is 15 amino acids long. The germline V gene encodes CDR1 SGHRS and CDR2 YFSETQ. Trimming removed 3 bases from V and 8 bases from J; junction bases left unmatched: 10. The chain joins TRBV5-1 to TRBJ1-2; 10 positions agree with TRBD1. Sequencing was done on a sample of peripheral blood. This clonotype was sampled from a man older than 75 with acute or convalescent COVID-19. The CDR3 region is CASSSEPGQGIGYTF. The CDR3 DNA sequence: TGCGCCAGCAGCTCAGAACCGGGACAGGGGATAGGCTACACCTTC.